These 17 T cell receptor beta chains share one sample of origin, sequenced in a study of Ad26.COV2.S vaccination and SARS-CoV-2 variants. TCRdb keeps only in-frame clones here, not all; method: immunoSEQ multiplex PCR. The top ten hold around 7.4% of the sample, which has about 400,000 clones, about 80% seen once. Treatment defined: roughly 20 received Ad26.COV2.S at low or high dose, single or two shots; about 5 received placebo; per-sample allocation not given. Sampling was done on day 63 after the first vaccine or placebo injection. Specimen: peripheral blood, collected in a trial of Ad26.COV2.S vaccine versus placebo. The receptor source for this set is a person between 18 and 60 years old who received the Ad26.COV2.S COVID-19 vaccine or a placebo.

The V and J genes are TRBV3-1 (or the pseudogene TRBV3-2) and TRBJ2-7, with D possibly TRBD1 on 5 matching bases. The CDR3 runs to 14 residues. V lost 5 bases, J lost 2 bases, and 13 bases lay in between. Germline lookup yields CDR1 LGHDT and CDR2 YNNKEL (reference sequence). Here the CDR3 DNA reads TGTGCCAGCAGCACCCACCAGGGCGCCTACGAGCAGTACTTC. Its translation is CASSTHQGAYEQYF.

The rearrangement joins TRBV6-5 to TRBJ1-2, with D unclear. Trimming removed 6 bases from V and 4 bases from J, with 12 bases in between. CDR1 and CDR2 from the germline V gene are MNHEY and SVGAGI. This CDR3 is 13 amino acids long. In nucleotides, the CDR3 is TGTGCCAGCAGGTCCGGGATGCCCTATGGCTACACCTTC. This sequence encodes CASRSGMPYGYTF.

This chain links TRBV4-2 with TRBJ1-6; D ambiguous. This CDR3 is 17 amino acids long. Per the germline V gene, CDR1 is LGHNA and CDR2 is YNFKEQ. With 4 bases removed from V and 0 bases from J, the gap between germline ends came to 13 bases. CDR3 DNA: TGTGCCAGCAGCCCCACCGGAGACATCTCCTATAATTCACCCCTCCACTTT. Protein product: CASSPTGDISYNSPLHF.

The chain has TRBV2 and TRBJ2-7, with D possibly being TRBD1 or TRBD2 (5 bases each). Germline lookup yields CDR1 SNHLY and CDR2 FYNNEI. This CDR3 spans 14 amino acids. V was cut by 3 bases and J by 2 bases, with 11 bases left in between. CDR3 nucleotide sequence: TGTGCCAGCAGTGATGGGACGGTCCCCTACGAGCAGTACTTC. The encoded protein is CASSDGTVPYEQYF.

This chain connects TRBV16 to TRBJ1-1; TRBD1 might be the D (5 bases). CDR1 and CDR2 from the germline V gene are KGHSY and FQNENV. The CDR3 runs 14 residues. V was cut by 3 bases and J by 5 bases, with 13 bases left in between. The CDR3 is CASSHVDGGTEAFF. Written as DNA, the CDR3 is TGTGCCAGCAGCCACGTGGACGGGGGGACTGAAGCTTTCTTT.

J is TRBJ1-2 and V is TRBV11-2; D not certain. Trimming stripped 1 base from V and 3 bases from J, with 9 bases between. Germline lookup yields CDR1 SGHAT and CDR2 FQNNGV. This CDR3 has 14 amino acids. The CDR3, as DNA: TGTGCCAGCAGCTTAGGACCAGTCTACTATGGCTACACCTTC. This translates into CASSLGPVYYGYTF.

This clone was seen a few times. The genes are TRBV3-1 (or the pseudogene TRBV3-2) and TRBJ1-6; 8 nucleotides line up with TRBD1. Trimming cost V 5 bases and J 8 bases; bases outside gene matches: 5. CDR1 and CDR2 from the germline V gene are LGHDT and YNNKEL (reference sequence). This CDR3 spans 14 amino acids. The CDR3 region is CASSSQGADSPLHF. The CDR3 DNA sequence: TGTGCCAGCAGCTCCCAGGGGGCAGATTCACCCCTCCACTTT.

The rearrangement joins TRBV11-2 to TRBJ2-1; 9 bases map to TRBD2. CDR3 length: 16 amino acids. The germline gives CDR1 SGHAT, CDR2 FQNNGV. V dropped 5 bases and J dropped 10; count of bases not matched to a gene: 15. CDR3: CASSLGKTSGALEQFF. In DNA form, the CDR3 reads TGTGCCAGCAGCCTAGGAAAGACTAGCGGAGCCCTGGAGCAGTTCTTC.

The chain combines TRBV11-3 with TRBJ2-7; D gene uncertain. CDR1 SGHNT and CDR2 YENEEA come from the germline V gene. Trimming stripped 8 bases from V and 3 bases from J, with 11 bases between. The CDR3 length is 12 residues. This CDR3 reads CASAKVGYEQYF. For the CDR3, the DNA is TGTGCCAGCGCAAAGGTGGGCTACGAGCAGTACTTC. The full variable domain, with the rest looked up from reference TRBV11-3 and TRBJ2-7, is EAGVVQSPRYKIIEKKQPVAFWCNPISGHNTLYWYLQNLGQGPELLIRYENEEAVDDSQLPKDRFSAERLKGVDSTLKIQPAELGDSAVYLCASAKVGYEQYFGPGTRLTVT.

As concerns this clone: This may be a read error: a much more frequent sequence differs by one nucleotide. The genes are TRBV5-5 and TRBJ1-1; D possibly corresponds to TRBD1 (5 bases). The germline gives CDR1 SGHKS, CDR2 YYEKEE (reference sequence). V lost 4 bases to trimming and J lost 1 base, with 8 bases between them. This CDR3 region has 13 residues. The CDR3 region is CASSLGPNTEAFF. The CDR3 bases are TGTGCCAGCAGCCTGGGGCCGAACACTGAAGCTTTCTTT.

This clone was seen more than once but under ten times. Written as DNA, the CDR3 is TGTGCCAGCAAATCCGGGACCCTGGATTCACCCCTCCACTTT. Protein product: CASKSGTLDSPLHF. V gene TRBV2 combines with J gene TRBJ1-6, with a possible D match to TRBD1 (5 bases). CDR1 is SNHLY, CDR2 FYNNEI, per germline. V gave up 7 bases and J gave up 8 bases, with 15 bases separating them. The CDR3 consists of 14 residues.

V is TRBV6-5 and J is TRBJ1-2, with 7 nucleotides matching TRBD1. CDR1 and CDR2 from the germline V gene are MNHEY and SVGAGI. The CDR3 covers 13 residues. The trim removed 6 bases at V and 7 bases at J, leaving 8 bases unmatched. Written as DNA, the CDR3 is TGTGCCAGCAGCCAAGACAGGGACCGTGGCTACACCTTC. Translated, it gives CASSQDRDRGYTF.

V gene TRBV10-3 combines with J gene TRBJ2-7; no reliable D call. The germline CDR1 and CDR2 sequences are ENHRY and SYGVKD. The CDR3 consists of 15 residues. V was shortened by 0 bases and J by 3 bases, with 12 bases between the two germline ends. The CDR3 region has the DNA TGTGCCATCAGTGAGTCGGTGAGGAGTCTCTACGAGCAGTACTTC. Amino acids: CAISESVRSLYEQYF.

The chain couples TRBV3-1 (or the pseudogene TRBV3-2) to TRBJ2-2; D unclear. CDR1 is LGHDT and CDR2 is YNNKEL in the germline V gene (reference sequence). With 2 bases removed from V and 3 bases from J, the gap between germline ends came to 13 bases. The CDR3 has 16 residues. The CDR3 protein is CASSQKMYSYTGELFF. As DNA, the CDR3 is TGTGCCAGCAGCCAAAAAATGTACAGCTACACCGGGGAGCTGTTTTTT.

This sequence joins TRBV15 and TRBJ1-3, with unresolved D. V dropped 1 base and J dropped 4 bases, with 11 bases sitting between them. The CDR3 is made up of 15 amino acids. Germline CDR1 and CDR2: LNHNV and YYDKDF (reference sequence). The CDR3 DNA reads TGTGCCACCAGCAGAGCCCGGGCCTCGGGAAACACCATATATTTT. Its translation is CATSRARASGNTIYF.

This chain joins TRBV6-6 and TRBJ1-1; 7 bases match TRBD1. J lost 0 bases, V lost 4 bases, and 2 bases had no gene match. Germline CDR1 is MNHNY and CDR2 is SVGAGI (reference sequence). The length of the CDR3 is 14 residues. The CDR3 here is CASSWDSMNTEAFF. CDR3 coding DNA: TGTGCCAGCAGTTGGGACAGCATGAACACTGAAGCTTTCTTT.

This chain joins TRBV7-6 and TRBJ2-1; the match to TRBD1 covers 10 bases. This CDR3 region has 16 residues. V was clipped by 4 bases and J by 6 bases; unmatched bases: 9. CDR1 and CDR2 from the germline V gene are SGHVS and FNYEAQ. This chain's CDR3 is CASSSFRDRGGNEQFF. The CDR3 region has the DNA TGTGCCAGCAGCTCGTTCCGGGACAGGGGAGGCAATGAGCAGTTCTTC.